These 15 T cell receptor beta chains share one sample of origin, sequenced in a study of radiotherapy plus CTLA-4 blockade in lung cancer. Using immunoSEQ multiplex PCR, the repertoire was profiled, and TCRdb retains in-frame clones only, with some absent. This sample has 55,000 to 65,000 clones; roughly 76% occur once, and the top ten carry about 3%. The sequenced sample was peripheral blood, obtained from a patient treated with radiotherapy plus ipilimumab. Source of these receptors: a human donor with non-small cell lung cancer who had a complete response to radiotherapy plus ipilimumab.

This chain links TRBV15 with TRBJ1-2, with TRBD1 matching 7 bases. Germline V gene lookup returns CDR1 LNHNV and CDR2 YYDKDF (reference sequence). The CDR3 consists of 15 residues. The ends lost 1 base at V and 3 bases at J; junction bases unmatched: 5. This chain's CDR3 is CATSRGPTGDYGYTF. The CDR3, as DNA: TGTGCCACCAGCAGAGGGCCTACAGGGGACTATGGCTACACCTTC.

This sequence joins TRBV4-1 and TRBJ2-1, with 11 nucleotides matching TRBD2. The CDR3 has 17 residues. V dropped 1 base and J dropped 5; count of bases not matched to a gene: 7. The V gene's germline CDR1 is MGHRA and CDR2 YSYEKL. CDR3 in amino acids: CASSQGWASGGHNEQFF. The CDR3 DNA follows: TGCGCCAGCAGCCAAGGTTGGGCTAGCGGGGGGCACAATGAGCAGTTCTTC.

The chain recombines TRBV2 with TRBJ1-5, with TRBD1 matching 9 bases. CDR1 is SNHLY and CDR2 is FYNNEI in the germline V gene. Trimming cost V 6 bases and J 11 bases; bases outside gene matches: 11. The CDR3 consists of 14 residues. The CDR3 protein is CASRAGQGTWSQHF. DNA for the CDR3: TGTGCCAGCAGAGCCGGACAGGGGACCTGGTCCCAGCATTTT. Looking up the rest from reference TRBV2 and TRBJ1-5 gives the full variable domain: EPEVTQTPSHQVTQMGQEVILRCVPISNHLYFYWYRQILGQKVEFLVSFYNNEISEKSEIFDDQFSVERPDGSNFTLKIRSTKLEDSAMYFCASRAGQGTWSQHFGDGTRLSIL.

This rearrangement joins TRBV7-6 to TRBJ1-2; 9 positions match TRBD1. The germline gives CDR1 SGHVS, CDR2 FNYEAQ. The length of the CDR3 is 15 residues. Unmatched junction bases numbered 9, after V lost 6 bases and J lost 4 bases. CDR3 residues: CASSSNPGQGYGYTF. CDR3 DNA sequence: TGTGCCAGCAGTTCTAACCCGGGACAGGGCTATGGCTACACCTTC.

The chain combines TRBV5-4 with TRBJ2-2, with 10 bases that match TRBD2. V lost 5 bases, J lost 5 bases, and 9 bases stayed unmatched. Germline V CDR1 and CDR2: SGHNT, YYREEE (reference sequence). The CDR3 contains 16 residues. The CDR3, as DNA: TGTGCCAGCAGGTATCTAGCGGGAGCCCAAACCGGGGAGCTGTTTTTT. Protein product: CASRYLAGAQTGELFF.

V usage is TRBV28 and J usage is TRBJ1-2; 7 nucleotides match TRBD1. V shed 7 bases, J shed 2 bases, and the junction held 10 bases outside the gene matches. Looked up from germline, CDR1 is MDHEN and CDR2 is SYDVKM. This CDR3 is 15 amino acids long. The CDR3 protein is CASISGTAFNYGYTF. The CDR3 region has the DNA TGTGCCAGCATTTCCGGGACAGCATTCAACTATGGCTACACCTTC.

The V gene is TRBV15, the J gene TRBJ1-3; 9 nucleotides match TRBD1. The germline CDR1 and CDR2 sequences are LNHNV and YYDKDF (reference sequence). The CDR3 sequence is 14 residues long. V lost 5 bases, J lost 1 base, and 0 bases stayed unmatched. This CDR3 is CATSGTGSGNTIYF. Written as DNA, the CDR3 is TGTGCCACCAGCGGGACAGGGTCTGGAAACACCATATATTTT.

The chain is built from TRBV4-1 and TRBJ2-1; TRBD2 aligns across 13 bases. Germline values: CDR1 MGHRA, CDR2 YSYEKL. Unmatched junction bases numbered 9, after V lost 1 base and J lost 9 bases. The CDR3 is 17 residues long. The CDR3 is CASSQGPTSGGAGEQFF. For the CDR3, the DNA is TGCGCCAGCAGCCAAGGTCCAACTAGCGGGGGGGCGGGTGAGCAGTTCTTC.

V gene TRBV7-2 combines with J gene TRBJ1-6; TRBD1 agrees at 7 bases. This CDR3 is 16 amino acids long. Trimming cost V 4 bases and J 5 bases; bases outside gene matches: 8. From germline, CDR1 is SGHTA and CDR2 FQGNSA. DNA for the CDR3: TGTGCCAGCAGCTCTACCCGGGGGACAGATAATTCACCCCTCCACTTT. As protein: CASSSTRGTDNSPLHF.

In its sample, this clone was seen once. The rearrangement links TRBV5-1 to TRBJ2-5; a possible D gene is TRBD1 (5 bases). The DNA end is a closer match to TRBJ2-7, so the J assignment may be wrong. The CDR3 totals 14 residues. Germline values: CDR1 SGHRS, CDR2 YFSETQ. This CDR3 reads CASSLLPGKYEQYF. The CDR3 DNA follows: TGCGCCAGCAGCTTGTTGCCAGGGAAGTACGAGCAGTACTTC.

The chain has TRBV4-3 and TRBJ2-2; D unresolved. Germline V gene data show CDR1 as LGHNA and CDR2 as YSLEER. V was cut by 2 bases and J by 6 bases, with 10 bases left in between. The CDR3 length is 14 residues. In nucleotides, the CDR3 is TGCGCCAGCAGCCAATTTTACCTAGCCGGGGAGCTGTTTTTT. Protein product: CASSQFYLAGELFF.

This chain connects TRBV7-6 to TRBJ1-5; no firm D call. The CDR3 is made up of 15 amino acids. From germline, CDR1 is SGHVS and CDR2 FNYEAQ. V was shortened by 5 bases and J by 0 bases, with 11 bases between the two germline ends. CDR3 protein: CASSHCFLSNQPQHF. In DNA, the CDR3 is TGTGCCAGCAGCCACTGTTTCCTTAGCAATCAGCCCCAGCATTTT.

This chain links TRBV7-8 with TRBJ2-3, with 10 bases matching TRBD2. CDR1 and CDR2 from the germline V gene are SGHVS and FQNEAQ. The CDR3 length is 19 residues. J lost 1 base, V lost 1 base, and 11 bases had no gene match. The CDR3 bases are TGTGCCAGCAGCTTAGGTGGCTATAAGAGCGGGAGGGGCACAGATACGCAGTATTTT. This translates into CASSLGGYKSGRGTDTQYF. The full variable domain, its missing parts supplied by reference TRBV7-8 and TRBJ2-3, is GAGVSQSPRYKVAKRGQDVALRCDPISGHVSLFWYQQALGQGPEFLTYFQNEAQLDKSGLPSDRFFAERPEGSVSTLKIQRTQQEDSAVYLCASSLGGYKSGRGTDTQYFGPGTRLTVL.

The CDR3 sequence is CASSALPGQGLDTQYF. The DNA of the CDR3 is TGCGCCAGCAGCGCCCTACCCGGACAGGGGTTAGATACGCAGTATTTT. The V call is TRBV4-1, the J call TRBJ2-3, with 9 positions matching TRBD1. After removal of 5 bases from V and 5 bases from J, the junction contained 11 bases not matched to a gene. The CDR3 has 16 amino acids. CDR1 and CDR2 from the germline V gene are MGHRA and YSYEKL.

The chain has TRBV27 and TRBJ1-1; 9 bases agree with TRBD1. Germline loops: CDR1 MNHEY, CDR2 SMNVEV (reference sequence). The V gene end was trimmed by 4 bases and the J gene end by 1 base; junction bases not matched to a gene: 1. CDR3 length equals 14 residues. The CDR3: CASSSGQGNTEAFF. The CDR3 nucleotides read TGTGCCAGCAGTTCGGGACAGGGGAACACTGAAGCTTTCTTT.